This T cell receptor (beta chain) derives from a study of tumor-infiltrating lymphocytes in primary liver carcinoma. As for the study in general: Aged between 30 and 69 years, the patients were men and women.

TCR beta cDNA came from around 500 ng total RNA, primed with a constant-region primer. Nested multiplex PCR, run for three rounds with slightly modified ARM-PCR, yielded TCR beta libraries. In the first two PCR rounds, TRBV1-TRBV30 forward primers were paired with a C-beta reverse primer, and each round lasted roughly 10 cycles. TCRdb fed the multiplex PCR reads into MiXCR, producing one record per CDR3 protein. The data show 95,000 to 100,000 distinct CDR3 sequences, with more than 65% seen just once and approximately 12% held by the top ten. The study, taken as a whole, reports: Only about 7.5-24% of top clones were detected in all five tumor regions. Tumors and blood were compared for top-250-clone fraction, and tumors had the significantly higher value (p = 0.039).

CDR1 is SQVTM, CDR2 ANQGSEA, per germline. This CDR3 contains 14 residues. In the case of this clonotype: Its specificity is not known. One end of the junction is discordant with germline, which a read error may explain.

Bulk tissue was left unsorted, and RNA and DNA were co-extracted from approximately 20-30 mg of it. Over 75% viable tumor cells were present in every tumor sample. The chain recombines TRBV29-1 with TRBJ2-3; D is possibly TRBD1 or TRBD2 (6 bases each). The TCR comes from an older woman with primary liver carcinoma and hepatitis B virus infection. The sample consisted of liver tumor tissue from sampling region 2. Subset given: tumor region T2, inferior pole. Here the CDR3 reads CNVEGGQGADTQYF. CDR3 sequence (DNA): TGCAACGTTGAAGGGGGGCAGGGAGCAGATACGCAGTATTTT.